This entry features one TCR beta chain sequence. Method: immunoSEQ multiplex PCR; TCRdb's copy keeps in-frame clones and lacks some. The table shows a few hundred thousand clones, with 85% occurring only once. The germline gives CDR1 SSHAT, CDR2 FNYEAQ (reference sequence). Trimming left V 3 bases short and J 7 bases short, with 7 bases between. The CDR3 is 13 amino acids. These data originate in a study of blood T cell repertoires in COVID-19. Sequenced material: peripheral blood. The gene calls are TRBV7-7 and TRBJ1-6; D is unclear. The clonotype was recovered from a woman aged 18 to 35 with acute or convalescent COVID-19. CDR3 nucleotide sequence: TGTGCCAGCAGCTTGGGCGAGAATTCACCCCTCCACTTT. Translation gives CASSLGENSPLHF.